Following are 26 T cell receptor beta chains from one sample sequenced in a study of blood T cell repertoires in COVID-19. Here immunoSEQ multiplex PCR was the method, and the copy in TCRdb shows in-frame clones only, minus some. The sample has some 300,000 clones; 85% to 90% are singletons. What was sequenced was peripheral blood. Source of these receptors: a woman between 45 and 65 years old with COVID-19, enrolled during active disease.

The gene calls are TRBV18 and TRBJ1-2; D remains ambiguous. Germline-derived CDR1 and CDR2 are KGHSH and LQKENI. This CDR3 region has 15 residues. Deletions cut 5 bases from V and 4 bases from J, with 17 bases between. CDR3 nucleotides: TGTGCCAGCTCATCTGGTACCCCGGCGGGCTATGGCTACACCTTC. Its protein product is CASSSGTPAGYGYTF.

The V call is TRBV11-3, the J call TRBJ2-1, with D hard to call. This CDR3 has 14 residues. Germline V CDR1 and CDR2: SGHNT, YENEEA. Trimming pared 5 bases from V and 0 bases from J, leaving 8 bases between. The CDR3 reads CASSGLSSYNEQFF. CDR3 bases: TGTGCCAGCAGCGGGCTGAGCTCCTACAATGAGCAGTTCTTC.

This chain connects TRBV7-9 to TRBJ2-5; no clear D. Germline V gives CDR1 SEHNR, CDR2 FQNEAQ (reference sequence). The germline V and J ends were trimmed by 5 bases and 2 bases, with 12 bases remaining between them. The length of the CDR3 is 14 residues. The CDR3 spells CASSQRSAQETQYF. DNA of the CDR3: TGTGCCAGCAGCCAGAGGAGTGCTCAAGAGACCCAGTACTTC. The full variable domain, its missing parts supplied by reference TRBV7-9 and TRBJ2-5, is DTGVSQNPRHKITKRGQNVTFRCDPISEHNRLYWYRQTLGQGPEFLTYFQNEAQLEKSRLLSDRFSAERPKGSFSTLEIQRTEQGDSAMYLCASSQRSAQETQYFGPGTRLLVL.

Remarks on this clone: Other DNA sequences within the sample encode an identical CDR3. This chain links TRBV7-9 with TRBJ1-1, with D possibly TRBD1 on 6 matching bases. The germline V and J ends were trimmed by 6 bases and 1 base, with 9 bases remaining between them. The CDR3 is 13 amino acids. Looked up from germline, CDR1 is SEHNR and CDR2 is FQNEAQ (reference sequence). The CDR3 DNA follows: TGTGCCAGCAGTTTGGGACAGAACACTGAAGCTTTCTTT. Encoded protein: CASSLGQNTEAFF. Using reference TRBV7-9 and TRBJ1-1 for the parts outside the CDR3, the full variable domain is DTGVSQNPRHKITKRGQNVTFRCDPISEHNRLYWYRQTLGQGPEFLTYFQNEAQLEKSRLLSDRFSAERPKGSFSTLEIQRTEQGDSAMYLCASSLGQNTEAFFGQGTRLTVV.

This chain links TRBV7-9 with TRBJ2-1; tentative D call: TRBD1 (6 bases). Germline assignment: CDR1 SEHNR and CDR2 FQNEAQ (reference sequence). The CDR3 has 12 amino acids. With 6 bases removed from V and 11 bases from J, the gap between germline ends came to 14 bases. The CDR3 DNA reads TGTGCCAGCAGACAGGGACAAGAGAAGCAGTTCTTC. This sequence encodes CASRQGQEKQFF. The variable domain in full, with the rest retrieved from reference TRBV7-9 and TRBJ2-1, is DTGVSQNPRHKITKRGQNVTFRCDPISEHNRLYWYRQTLGQGPEFLTYFQNEAQLEKSRLLSDRFSAERPKGSFSTLEIQRTEQGDSAMYLCASRQGQEKQFFGPGTRLTVL.

Here the CDR3 reads CASSQVAGANTGELFF. CDR3 nucleotides: TGCGCCAGCAGCCAAGTAGCGGGAGCAAACACCGGGGAGCTGTTTTTT. The rearrangement links TRBV4-1 to TRBJ2-2; 9 bases align to TRBD2. The CDR3 contains 16 residues. The trim removed 1 base at V and 2 bases at J, leaving 2 bases unmatched. The germline gives CDR1 MGHRA, CDR2 YSYEKL.

The CDR3 region has the DNA TGTGCCAGTAGCCTTTACGAGACAGGGGTCCCCTACGAGCAGTACTTC. Translation gives CASSLYETGVPYEQYF. The rearrangement links TRBV19 to TRBJ2-7, with TRBD1 identical over 8 bases. CDR3 length equals 16 residues. Germline CDR1 LNHDA, CDR2 SQIVND (reference sequence). Trimming cost V 6 bases and J 2 bases; bases outside gene matches: 12.

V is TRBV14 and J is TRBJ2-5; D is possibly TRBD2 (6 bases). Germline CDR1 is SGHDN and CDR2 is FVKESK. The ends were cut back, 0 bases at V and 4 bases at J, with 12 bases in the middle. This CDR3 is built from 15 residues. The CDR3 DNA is TGTGCCAGCAGCCAAGATCTGGGGGGAGGAGAGACCCAGTACTTC. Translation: CASSQDLGGGETQYF.

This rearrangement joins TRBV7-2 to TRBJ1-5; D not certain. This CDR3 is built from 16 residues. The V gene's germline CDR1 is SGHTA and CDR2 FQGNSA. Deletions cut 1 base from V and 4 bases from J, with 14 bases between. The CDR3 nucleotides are TGTGCCAGCAGCTTAGTGTCCTCTCGGTGGAATCAGCCCCAGCATTTT. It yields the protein CASSLVSSRWNQPQHF.

The CDR3 DNA follows: TGTGCCAGCGCACCCTCCCCGACAGGGGGTGGGACCCAGTACTTC. Residues: CASAPSPTGGGTQYF. The V and J genes are TRBV7-2 and TRBJ2-5; the match to TRBD1 covers 9 bases. Unmatched junction bases numbered 14, after V lost 8 bases and J lost 7 bases. The CDR3 extends over 15 amino acids. The germline gives CDR1 SGHTA, CDR2 FQGNSA. Together with reference TRBV7-2 and TRBJ2-5, the CDR3 gives the full variable domain: GAGVSQSPSNKVTEKGKDVELRCDPISGHTALYWYRQSLGQGLEFLIYFQGNSAPDKSGLPSDRFSAERTGGSVSTLTIQRTQQEDSAVYLCASAPSPTGGGTQYFGPGTRLLVL.

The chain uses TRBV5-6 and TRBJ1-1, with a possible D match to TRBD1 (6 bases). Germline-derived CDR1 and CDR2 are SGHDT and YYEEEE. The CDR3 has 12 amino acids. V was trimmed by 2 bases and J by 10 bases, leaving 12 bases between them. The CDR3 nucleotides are TGTGCCAGCAGCTTAAGGACAGATCGAGCTTTCTTT. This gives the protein CASSLRTDRAFF.

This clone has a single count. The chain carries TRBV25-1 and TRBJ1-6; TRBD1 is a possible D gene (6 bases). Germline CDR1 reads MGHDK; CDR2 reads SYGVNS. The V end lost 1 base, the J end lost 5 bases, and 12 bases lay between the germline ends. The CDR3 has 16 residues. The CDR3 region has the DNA TGTGCCAGCAGTGAATCAGGGGTGAACGATAATTCACCCCTCCACTTT. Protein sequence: CASSESGVNDNSPLHF.

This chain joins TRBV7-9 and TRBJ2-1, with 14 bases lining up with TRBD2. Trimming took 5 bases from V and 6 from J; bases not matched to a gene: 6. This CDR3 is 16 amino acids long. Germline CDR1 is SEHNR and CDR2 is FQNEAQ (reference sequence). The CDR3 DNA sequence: TGTGCCAGCAGCGTCAAGGGGACTAGCGGGAGCAATGAGCAGTTCTTC. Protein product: CASSVKGTSGSNEQFF.

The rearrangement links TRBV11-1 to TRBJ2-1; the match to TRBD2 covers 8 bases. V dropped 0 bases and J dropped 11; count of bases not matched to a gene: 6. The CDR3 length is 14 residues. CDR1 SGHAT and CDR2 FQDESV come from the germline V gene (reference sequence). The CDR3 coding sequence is TGTGCCAGCAGCTTAGCGGCTAGCGGGCCGAAGCAGTTCTTC. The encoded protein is CASSLAASGPKQFF.

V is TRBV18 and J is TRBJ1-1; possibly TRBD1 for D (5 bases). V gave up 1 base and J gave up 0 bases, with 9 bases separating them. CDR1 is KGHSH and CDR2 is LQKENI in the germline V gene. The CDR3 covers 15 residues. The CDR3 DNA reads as TGTGCCAGCTCACCACTGAGACAGATGAACACTGAAGCTTTCTTT. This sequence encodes CASSPLRQMNTEAFF.

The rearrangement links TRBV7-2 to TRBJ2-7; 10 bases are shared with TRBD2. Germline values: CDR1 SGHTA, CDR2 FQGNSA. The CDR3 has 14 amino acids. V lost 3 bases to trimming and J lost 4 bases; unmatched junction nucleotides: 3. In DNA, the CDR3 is TGTGCCAGCAGCTTGAGACTAGCGGGTTACGAGCAGTACTTC. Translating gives CASSLRLAGYEQYF.

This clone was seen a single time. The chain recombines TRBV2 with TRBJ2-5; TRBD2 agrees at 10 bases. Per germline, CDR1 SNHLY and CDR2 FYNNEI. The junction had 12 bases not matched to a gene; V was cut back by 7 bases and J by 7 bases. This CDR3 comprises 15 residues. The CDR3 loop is CASTLLAGWRGTQYF. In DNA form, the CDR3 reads TGTGCCAGCACGTTACTAGCGGGATGGCGGGGGACCCAGTACTTC.

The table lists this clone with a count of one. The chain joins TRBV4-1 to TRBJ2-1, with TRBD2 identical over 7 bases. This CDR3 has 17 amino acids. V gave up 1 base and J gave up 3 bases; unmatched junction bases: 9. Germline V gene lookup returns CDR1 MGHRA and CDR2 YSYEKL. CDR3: CASSQGILAGVYNEQFF. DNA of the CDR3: TGCGCCAGCAGCCAAGGGATTTTAGCGGGCGTCTACAATGAGCAGTTCTTC.

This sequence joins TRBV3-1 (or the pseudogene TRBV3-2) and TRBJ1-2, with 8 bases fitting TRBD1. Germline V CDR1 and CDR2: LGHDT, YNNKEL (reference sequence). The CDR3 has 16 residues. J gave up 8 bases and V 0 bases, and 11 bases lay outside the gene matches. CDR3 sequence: CASSQDYGQGLWGYTF. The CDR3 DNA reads TGTGCCAGCAGCCAAGATTACGGACAGGGCCTGTGGGGCTACACCTTC.

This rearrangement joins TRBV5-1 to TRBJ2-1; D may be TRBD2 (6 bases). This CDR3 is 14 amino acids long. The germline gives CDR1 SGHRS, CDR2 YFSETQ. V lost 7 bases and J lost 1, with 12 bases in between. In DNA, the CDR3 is TGCGCCAGCCGTCAGGGAGGATCCTACAATGAGCAGTTCTTC. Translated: CASRQGGSYNEQFF.

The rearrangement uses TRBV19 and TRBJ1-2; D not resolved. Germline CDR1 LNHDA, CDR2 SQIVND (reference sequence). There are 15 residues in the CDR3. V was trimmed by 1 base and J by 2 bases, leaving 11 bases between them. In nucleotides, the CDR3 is TGTGCCAGTAGTATAGGGAACAGATACAACTATGGCTACACCTTC. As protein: CASSIGNRYNYGYTF.

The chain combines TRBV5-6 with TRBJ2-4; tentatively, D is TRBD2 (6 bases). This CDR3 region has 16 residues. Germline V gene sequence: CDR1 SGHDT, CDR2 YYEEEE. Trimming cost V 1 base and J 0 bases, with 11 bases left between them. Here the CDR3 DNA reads TGTGCCAGCAGCTTGATAGGCGGGGTAGCCAAAAACATTCAGTACTTC. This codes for CASSLIGGVAKNIQYF. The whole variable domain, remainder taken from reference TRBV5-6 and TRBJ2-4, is DAGVTQSPTHLIKTRGQQVTLRCSPKSGHDTVSWYQQALGQGPQFIFQYYEEEERQRGNFPDRFSGHQFPNYSSELNVNALLLGDSALYLCASSLIGGVAKNIQYFGAGTRLSVL.

As DNA, the CDR3 is TGCAGCGTCAGTGGACAGGGCGGGCAGTACTTC. It translates to CSVSGQGGQYF. The rearrangement links TRBV29-1 to TRBJ2-7; 8 positions match TRBD1. Germline assignment: CDR1 SQVTM and CDR2 ANQGSEA. The CDR3 spans 11 residues. V shed 6 bases and J 9 bases; nucleotides not matched to a gene: 7.

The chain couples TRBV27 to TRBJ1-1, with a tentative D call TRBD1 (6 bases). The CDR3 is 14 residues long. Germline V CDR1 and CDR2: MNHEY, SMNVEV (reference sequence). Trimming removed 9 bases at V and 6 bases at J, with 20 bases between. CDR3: CASRKQGDSSEAFF. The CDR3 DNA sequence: TGTGCCAGTCGAAAACAGGGCGATTCATCTGAAGCTTTCTTT.

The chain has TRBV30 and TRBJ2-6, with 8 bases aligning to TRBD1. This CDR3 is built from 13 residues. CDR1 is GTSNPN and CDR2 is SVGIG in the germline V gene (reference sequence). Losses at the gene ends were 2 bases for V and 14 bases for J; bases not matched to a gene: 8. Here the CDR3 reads CAWSSRPGGILTF. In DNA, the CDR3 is TGTGCCTGGAGTTCCCGGCCAGGGGGCATCCTGACTTTC. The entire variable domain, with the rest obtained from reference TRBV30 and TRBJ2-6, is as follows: SQTIHQWPATLVQPVGSPLSLECTVEGTSNPNLYWYRQAAGRGLQLLFYSVGIGQISSEVPQNLSASRPQDRQFILSSKKLLLSDSGFYLCAWSSRPGGILTFGAGSRLTVL.

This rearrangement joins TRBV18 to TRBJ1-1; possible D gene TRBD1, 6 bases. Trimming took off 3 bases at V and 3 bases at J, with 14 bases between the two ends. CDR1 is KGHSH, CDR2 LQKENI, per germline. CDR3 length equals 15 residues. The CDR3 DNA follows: TGTGCCAGCTCACCCACCCCAGGGGCGGACACTGAAGCTTTCTTT. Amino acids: CASSPTPGADTEAFF.